The 15 T cell receptor beta chains reported below all come from one sample, sequenced in a study of PD-1 blockade in classical Hodgkin lymphoma. Here immunoSEQ multiplex PCR was the method, and the copy in TCRdb shows in-frame clones only, minus some. The sample lists 20,000 to 30,000 clones; around 84% were seen once. This sample's time point: cycle 4 day 1 (C4D1), after 5 to 7 weeks of nivolumab. Patients all relapsed after autologous stem cell transplantation, and there was variation in brentuximab vedotin exposure. The sample here was peripheral blood mononuclear cells (PBMCs), taken before the fourth cycle of nivolumab. The receptors stem from a human donor with classical Hodgkin lymphoma.

This chain links TRBV7-9 with TRBJ1-4; no definite D call. The length of the CDR3 is 15 residues. Germline CDR1 and CDR2: SEHNR and FQNEAQ (reference sequence). V was trimmed by 3 bases and J by 8 bases, leaving 16 bases between them. Written as DNA, the CDR3 is TGTGCCAGCAGCTTGATCGGACCGCTGGGCGAAAAACTGTTTTTT. As protein: CASSLIGPLGEKLFF.

This clone was recorded only once. The DNA for the CDR3 is TGTGCCTGGAGCTTAACGAACACTGAAGCTTTCTTT. Translating it yields CAWSLTNTEAFF. J is TRBJ1-1 and V is TRBV30; the D is unclear. The V gene lost 3 bases and the J gene lost 1 base, with 6 bases spanning the gap. CDR1 GTSNPN and CDR2 SVGIG come from the germline V gene (reference sequence). The CDR3 covers 12 residues. Full variable domain (outside the CDR3, taken from reference TRBV30 and TRBJ1-1): SQTIHQWPATLVQPVGSPLSLECTVEGTSNPNLYWYRQAAGRGLQLLFYSVGIGQISSEVPQNLSASRPQDRQFILSSKKLLLSDSGFYLCAWSLTNTEAFFGQGTRLTVV.

The chain couples TRBV9 to TRBJ1-1; 12 nucleotides match TRBD1. Germline V gives CDR1 SGDLS, CDR2 YYNGEE. Trimming cost V 4 bases and J 1 base; bases outside gene matches: 8. The CDR3 consists of 17 residues. The CDR3 protein is CASSPGTGGRSNTEAFF. CDR3 nucleotide sequence: TGTGCCAGCAGCCCCGGGACAGGGGGCCGGTCGAACACTGAAGCTTTCTTT.

The chain couples TRBV28 to TRBJ2-3; D might be TRBD1 or TRBD2, each matching 5 bases. This CDR3 contains 14 residues. Germline lookup yields CDR1 MDHEN and CDR2 SYDVKM. Trimming stripped 6 bases from V and 0 bases from J, with 10 bases between. CDR3 nucleotides: TGTGCCAGCAGGGGGGAGTGGAGCACAGATACGCAGTATTTT. Translation gives CASRGEWSTDTQYF.

The chain employs TRBV29-1 and TRBJ1-4; no clear D gene. Trimming removed 7 bases at V and 8 bases at J, with 17 bases between. Germline loops: CDR1 SQVTM, CDR2 ANQGSEA. The CDR3 runs to 13 residues. This CDR3 is CSALYSPREKLFF. The CDR3 nucleotides are TGCAGCGCCCTATACTCCCCCCGGGAAAAACTGTTTTTT.

This clone came up once. V gene TRBV5-1 combines with J gene TRBJ2-7; the match to TRBD1 covers 12 bases. Germline V CDR1 and CDR2: SGHRS, YFSETQ. Trimming removed 8 bases from V and 5 bases from J; junction bases left unmatched: 5. CDR3 length: 13 amino acids. The CDR3 nucleotides read TGCGCCAGTGGGGACAGGGGGCAGAACGAGCAGTACTTC. This gives the protein CASGDRGQNEQYF.

CDR3 nucleotide sequence: TGTGCCTCCAGTCCGGGACAGGGGACGTTTAGCAATCAGCCCCAGCATTTT. As protein: CASSPGQGTFSNQPQHF. The chain uses TRBV9 and TRBJ1-5, with 10 bases identical to TRBD1. J gave up 0 bases and V 10 bases, and 13 bases lay outside the gene matches. The CDR3 spans 17 residues. Germline CDR1 is SGDLS and CDR2 is YYNGEE.

V and J are TRBV6-1 and TRBJ2-7; the match to TRBD1 covers 10 bases. V lost 5 bases and J lost 1; bases outside the gene matches: 5. The CDR3 runs to 15 residues. Germline V lookup: CDR1 MNHNS, CDR2 SASEGT. The CDR3: CASSLGQGNSYEQYF. CDR3 DNA sequence: TGTGCCAGCAGTTTGGGACAGGGGAATTCCTACGAGCAGTACTTC.

The rearrangement joins TRBV12-5 to TRBJ2-7; D gene ambiguous. Trimming removed 0 bases at V and 9 bases at J, with 9 bases between. Germline V CDR1 and CDR2: LGHNT, FRNRAP. The CDR3 runs 12 residues. The chain's CDR3 is CASGLVPNPQYF. The CDR3 DNA sequence: TGTGCTAGTGGTTTGGTACCGAATCCGCAGTACTTC.

The chain couples TRBV19 to TRBJ2-7; 8 nucleotides line up with TRBD1. CDR3 length: 14 amino acids. CDR1 and CDR2 from the germline V gene are LNHDA and SQIVND (reference sequence). Germline trimming cut 6 bases from V and 1 base from J; bases unmatched to any gene: 5. This CDR3 is CASRLRDRSYEQYF. The CDR3 DNA follows: TGTGCCAGTAGGCTCCGGGACAGGTCCTACGAGCAGTACTTC.

The chain combines TRBV7-2 with TRBJ2-1, with TRBD2 as a possible D gene (6 bases). This CDR3 is built from 15 residues. The germline gives CDR1 SGHTA, CDR2 FQGNSA. Trimming cost V 2 bases and J 9 bases, with 17 bases left between them. The CDR3 DNA reads as TGTGCCAGCAGCTTAACCCGGGGGAACTTGGGTGAGCAGTTCTTC. Protein product: CASSLTRGNLGEQFF.

The chain joins TRBV6-1 to TRBJ1-3, with a possible D match to TRBD1 (6 bases). Trimming cost V 8 bases and J 4 bases, with 12 bases left between them. Germline V lookup: CDR1 MNHNS, CDR2 SASEGT. There are 13 residues in the CDR3. The CDR3 DNA is TGTGCCAGCGTCTGGGGGCAGGGAAACACCATATATTTT. It specifies CASVWGQGNTIYF.

J is TRBJ1-5 and V is TRBV19; TRBD1 is a possible D gene (5 bases). The germline gives CDR1 LNHDA, CDR2 SQIVND (reference sequence). V lost 1 base and J 7 bases, leaving 11 bases between the germline ends. The CDR3 extends over 14 amino acids. The CDR3 DNA is TGTGCCAGTAGTATAGTGGCAGGGAGGCAGCCCCAGCATTTT. The encoded protein is CASSIVAGRQPQHF.

The chain couples TRBV5-4 to TRBJ2-7; D is unclear. Germline lookup yields CDR1 SGHNT and CDR2 YYREEE (reference sequence). This CDR3 contains 14 residues. V dropped 0 bases and J dropped 5 bases, with 12 bases sitting between them. CDR3 coding DNA: TGTGCCAGCAGCTTGGTAGGCAACATAAACGAGCAGTACTTC. It yields the protein CASSLVGNINEQYF.

This chain links TRBV5-1 with TRBJ2-7; TRBD2 might be the D (6 bases). The V and J ends lost 0 bases and 4 bases respectively, with 11 bases between them. Per germline, CDR1 SGHRS and CDR2 YFSETQ. The CDR3 covers 14 residues. The CDR3 region has the DNA TGCGCCAGCAGCTTGGAAAGCGGGCAGTACGAGCAGTACTTC. Amino acids: CASSLESGQYEQYF.